This T cell receptor (beta chain) was found in a study of shared clonotypes between healthy human individuals. Broader study findings: A few donors showed sharing of roughly 5% of naive CD4 clonotypes. The authors expected sequencing depth to affect clonotype sharing among donors.

The V gene lost 0 bases and the J gene lost 8 bases, with 12 bases spanning the gap. This CDR3 has 15 residues. Germline V gene sequence: CDR1 SGHNT, CDR2 YYREEE (reference sequence). A word on this clone: The antigen is not known.

The split of CD4+ cells yielded CD45RA+ naive and CD45RA-negative memory subsets. Clones were read by immunoSEQ multiplex PCR, and TCRdb kept only the in-frame ones, dropping some. The sample has 2 million to 3 million clones; approximately 94% are singletons. Specimen: naive CD4+ T cells sorted from blood. Stated subset: CD45RA+ positively selected. The sequence was collected from a man younger than 30 in good health. The chain is built from TRBV5-4 and TRBJ2-6; D perhaps matches TRBD1 (6 bases). CDR3 coding DNA: TGTGCCAGCAGCTTGGCAGGGGTTAGTACCAACGTCCTGACTTTC. Translating gives CASSLAGVSTNVLTF.